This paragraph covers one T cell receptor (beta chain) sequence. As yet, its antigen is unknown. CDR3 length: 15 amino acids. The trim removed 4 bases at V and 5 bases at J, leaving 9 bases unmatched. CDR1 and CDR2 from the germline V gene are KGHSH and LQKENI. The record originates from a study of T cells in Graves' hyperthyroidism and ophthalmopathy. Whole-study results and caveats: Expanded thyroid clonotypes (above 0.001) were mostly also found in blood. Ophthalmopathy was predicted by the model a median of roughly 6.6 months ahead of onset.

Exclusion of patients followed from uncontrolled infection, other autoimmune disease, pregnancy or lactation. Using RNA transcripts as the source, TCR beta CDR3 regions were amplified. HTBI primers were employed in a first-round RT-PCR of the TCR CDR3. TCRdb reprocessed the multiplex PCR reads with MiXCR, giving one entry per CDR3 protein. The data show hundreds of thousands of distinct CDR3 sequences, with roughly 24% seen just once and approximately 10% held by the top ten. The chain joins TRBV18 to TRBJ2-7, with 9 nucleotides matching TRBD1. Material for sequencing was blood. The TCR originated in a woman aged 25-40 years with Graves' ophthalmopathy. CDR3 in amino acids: CASSLGTGTGNEQYF. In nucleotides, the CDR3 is TGTGCCAGCTCACTGGGAACCGGGACAGGGAACGAGCAGTACTTC.